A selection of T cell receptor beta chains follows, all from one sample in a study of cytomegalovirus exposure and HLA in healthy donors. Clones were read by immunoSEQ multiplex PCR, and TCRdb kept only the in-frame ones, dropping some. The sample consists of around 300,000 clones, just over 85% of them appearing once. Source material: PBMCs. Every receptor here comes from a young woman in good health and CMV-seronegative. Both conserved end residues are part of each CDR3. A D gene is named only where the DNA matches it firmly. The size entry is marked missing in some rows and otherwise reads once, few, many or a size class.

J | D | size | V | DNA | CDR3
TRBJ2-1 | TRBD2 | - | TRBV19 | TGTGCCAGTAGTGTGCTAGCGGGAGGAGGTCTGGGGCAGTTCTTC | CASSVLAGGGLGQFF
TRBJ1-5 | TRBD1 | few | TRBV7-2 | TGTGCCAGCGGGAGAGGGGGACAGGGTTTTGATCAGCCCCAGCATTTT | CASGRGGQGFDQPQHF
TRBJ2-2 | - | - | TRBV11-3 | TGTGCCAGCAGCTTAGTTAACAGGGTTCCCGGGGAGCTGTTTTTT | CASSLVNRVPGELFF
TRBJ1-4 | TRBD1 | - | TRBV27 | TGTGCCAGCAGTCCACTGGGACAGGGTAAAGAAAAACTGTTTTTT | CASSPLGQGKEKLFF
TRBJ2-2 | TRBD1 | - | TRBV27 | TGTGCCAGCAGTTATCGGACAGGGATGTTTGGCACCGGGGAGCTGTTTTTT | CASSYRTGMFGTGELFF
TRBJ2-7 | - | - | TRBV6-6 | TGTGCCAGCAGTACAAACGGGGGAGAGCAGTACTTC | CASSTNGGEQYF
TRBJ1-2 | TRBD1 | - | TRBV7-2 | TGTGCCAGCAGCAGAGGGACAGGCAGAGGCTACACCTTC | CASSRGTGRGYTF
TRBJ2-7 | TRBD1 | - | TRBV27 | TGTGCCAGCAGTTTAGGGACAGGGTTTTCGGTAAACTCCTACGAGCAGTACTTC | CASSLGTGFSVNSYEQYF
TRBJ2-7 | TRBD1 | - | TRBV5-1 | TGCGCCAGCAGCGTTGGACAGGGTCTGGCCGAGCAGTACTTC | CASSVGQGLAEQYF
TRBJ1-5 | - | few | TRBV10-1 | TGCGCCAGCAGCGAACAGGGAGATCAGCCCCAGCATTTT | CASSEQGDQPQHF
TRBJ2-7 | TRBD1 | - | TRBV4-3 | TGCGCCAGCAGCCAGACAGGGTCTGGCTCCTACGAGCAGTACTTC | CASSQTGSGSYEQYF
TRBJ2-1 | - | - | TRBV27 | TGTGCCAGCAGTTTGGGGGGCTCCTACAATGAGCAGTTCTTC | CASSLGGSYNEQFF
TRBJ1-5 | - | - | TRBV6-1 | TGTGCCAGCAGTGGTGCTTTATCGGGGCAGCCCCAGCATTTT | CASSGALSGQPQHF
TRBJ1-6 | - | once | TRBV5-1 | TGCGCCAGCAGCTTGTTCCCAGGGGCCCTCCACTTT | CASSLFPGALHF
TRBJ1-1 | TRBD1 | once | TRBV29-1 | TGCAGCGTTTCATGGACAGGGAACACTGAAGCTTTCTTT | CSVSWTGNTEAFF
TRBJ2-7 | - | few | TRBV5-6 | TGTGCCAGCAGCTTTCAGGACGAGCAGTACTTC | CASSFQDEQYF
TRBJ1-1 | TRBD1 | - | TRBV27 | TGTGCCAGCAGTTTATTTGGGTGGGGACAGGGAATGAACACTGAAGCTTTCTTT | CASSLFGWGQGMNTEAFF
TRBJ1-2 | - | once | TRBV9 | TGTGCCAGCCAAAAGGGGCAGAACTATGGCTACACCTTC | CASQKGQNYGYTF
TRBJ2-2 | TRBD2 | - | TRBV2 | TGTGCCAGCAGTGTGCGGGAGGGCTCCGGGGAGCTGTTTTTT | CASSVREGSGELFF
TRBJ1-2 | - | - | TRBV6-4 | TGTGCCAGCCGACCAACGGAGGCCGGTGGTAGCTATGGCTACACCTTC | CASRPTEAGGSYGYTF
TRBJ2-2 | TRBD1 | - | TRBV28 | TGTGCCAGCAGCCCCGGGACAGCCGAAAACACCGGGGAGCTGTTTTTT | CASSPGTAENTGELFF
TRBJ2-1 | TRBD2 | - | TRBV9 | TGTGCCAGCACCCCCGGGGGACTATACAATGAGCAGTTCTTC | CASTPGGLYNEQFF
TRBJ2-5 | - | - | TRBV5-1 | TGCGCCAGCAGCTTGGAAAGGGGGGGGCAAGAGACCCAGTACTTC | CASSLERGGQETQYF
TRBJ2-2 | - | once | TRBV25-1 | TGTGCCAGCAGTGAACTGGCAGAGGCCGGGGAGCTGTTTTTT | CASSELAEAGELFF
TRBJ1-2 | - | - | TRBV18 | TGTGCCAGTTCCGAGGACAATACTGGCTACACCTTC | CASSEDNTGYTF
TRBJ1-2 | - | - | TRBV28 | TGTGCCAGCAGTATCGTCGGACAGACGTCTGGCTACACCTTC | CASSIVGQTSGYTF
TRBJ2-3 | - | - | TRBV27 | TGTGCCAGCAGTTTATTCAGGGGTCAAGATACGCAGTATTTT | CASSLFRGQDTQYF
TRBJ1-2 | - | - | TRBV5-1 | TGCGCCAGCAGCCTGGAGGGAGGGGCGAGGATAACTAACTATGGCTACACCTTC | CASSLEGGARITNYGYTF
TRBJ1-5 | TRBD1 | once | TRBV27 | TGTGCCAGCAGACAAGGACAGGGCGGCAATCAGCCCCAGCATTTT | CASRQGQGGNQPQHF
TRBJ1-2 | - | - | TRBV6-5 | TGTGCCCTCCGGGACACCTACTATGGCTACACCTTC | CALRDTYYGYTF
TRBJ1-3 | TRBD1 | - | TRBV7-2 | TGTGCCAGCAGCCCACTGACAGGGACCGGAAACACCATATATTTT | CASSPLTGTGNTIYF
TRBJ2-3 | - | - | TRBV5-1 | TGCGCCAGCAGCTGGGGGCAGGGCTACGGGGAAACAGATACGCAGTATTTT | CASSWGQGYGETDTQYF
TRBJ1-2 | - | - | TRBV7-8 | TGTGCCAGCAGCTTCCCGGCGGGGAACTATGGCTACACCTTC | CASSFPAGNYGYTF
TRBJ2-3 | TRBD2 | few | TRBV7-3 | TGTGCCAGCAGCTTAACTAGCGGGGGGCCCCTCACAGATACGCAGTATTTT | CASSLTSGGPLTDTQYF
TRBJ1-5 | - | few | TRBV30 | TGTGCCTGGAGTGGCGTAAATCAGCCCCAGCATTTT | CAWSGVNQPQHF
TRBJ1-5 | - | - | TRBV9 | TGTGCCAGCAGCGTAGGGGGAGGGAGTCAGCCCCAGCATTTT | CASSVGGGSQPQHF
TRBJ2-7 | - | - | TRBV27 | TGTGCCAGCAGTCTCAACAGGTTGCGCTCCTACGAGCAGTACTTC | CASSLNRLRSYEQYF
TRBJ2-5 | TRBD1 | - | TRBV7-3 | TGTGCCAGCAGCCCCCAAAGGGACAGGCAAGAGACCCAGTACTTC | CASSPQRDRQETQYF
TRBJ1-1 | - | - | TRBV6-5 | TGTGCCAGCAGCAGGGGTACTGAAGCTTTCTTT | CASSRGTEAFF